A single sample is the source of the 21 T cell receptor beta chains below, sequenced in a study of T cell repertoires in cytomegalovirus infection. TCRdb re-derived calls from the reads in MiXCR, one entry per CDR3 protein. The profile shows about 300,000 distinct CDR3 sequences, roughly a tenth of them singletons. Sequencing input: PBMCs. Receptor source: a human donor in good health (CMV status not recorded). Some clones in this sample may be carry-over from other donors' samples.

This clonotype was observed many times. The chain links TRBV7-8 to TRBJ1-2; 7 nucleotides match TRBD1. The germline V gene encodes CDR1 SGHVS and CDR2 FQNEAQ. There are 15 residues in the CDR3. The J segment lost 4 bases and the V segment lost 5 bases, leaving 10 bases of the junction unmatched. The CDR3: CASSVRDSRFYGYTF. The CDR3, as DNA: TGTGCCAGCAGCGTCCGGGACAGTCGCTTCTATGGCTACACCTTC.

This clonotype was picked up many times. The chain uses TRBV12-3 or TRBV12-4 and TRBJ1-1; D not certain. V lost 6 bases, J lost 0 bases, and 8 bases lay in between. This CDR3 is built from 13 residues. CDR3 protein: CASRREMNTEAFF. Here the CDR3 DNA reads TGTGCCAGCAGGCGTGAGATGAACACTGAAGCTTTCTTT.

This clonotype occurred many times. This chain connects TRBV7-2 to TRBJ2-5; 9 nucleotides match TRBD1. V was pared by 1 base and J by 5 bases, with 5 bases of the junction left unmatched. The CDR3 totals 15 residues. Looked up from germline, CDR1 is SGHTA and CDR2 is FQGNSA. The CDR3 DNA follows: TGTGCCAGCAGCTTAGTTGGGGACAGGGCGGAGACCCAGTACTTC. Protein sequence: CASSLVGDRAETQYF. The complete variable domain, with remaining parts taken from reference TRBV7-2 and TRBJ2-5, reads GAGVSQSPSNKVTEKGKDVELRCDPISGHTALYWYRQSLGQGLEFLIYFQGNSAPDKSGLPSDRFSAERTGGSVSTLTIQRTQQEDSAVYLCASSLVGDRAETQYFGPGTRLLVL.

In nucleotides, the CDR3 is TGCAGTGCTAGAAAAGGGGTAGGGAACACTGAAGCTTTCTTT. Residues: CSARKGVGNTEAFF. J is TRBJ1-1 and V is TRBV20-1, with D tentatively TRBD1 (5 bases). V shed 2 bases and J shed 1 base, with 11 bases lying between them. Looked up from germline, CDR1 is DFQATT and CDR2 is SNEGSKA (reference sequence). The CDR3 consists of 14 residues.

This clonotype was detected ten times or more. The J gene is TRBJ2-7, the V gene TRBV7-9; D may correspond to TRBD1 or TRBD2 (5 bases each). Germline CDR1 and CDR2: SEHNR and FQNEAQ (reference sequence). The ends were cut back, 5 bases at V and 4 bases at J, with 18 bases in the middle. CDR3 length: 15 amino acids. CDR3 protein: CASSAPGPIAYEQYF. The CDR3 coding sequence is TGTGCCAGCAGCGCTCCGGGACCCATTGCATACGAGCAGTACTTC.

V is TRBV5-6 and J is TRBJ2-7; no definite D call. Per the germline V gene, CDR1 is SGHDT and CDR2 is YYEEEE. Trimming removed 0 bases from V and 6 bases from J, with 10 bases in between. This CDR3 has 13 residues. The CDR3 coding sequence is TGTGCCAGCAGCTTGGCCGTAGGCACCGAGCAGTACTTC. Amino acids: CASSLAVGTEQYF.

This clonotype was detected ten times or more. The V and J genes are TRBV12-5 and TRBJ2-7; possible D gene TRBD1, 5 bases. In germline, CDR1 is LGHNT, CDR2 FRNRAP. The CDR3 runs 11 residues. Trimming took off 3 bases at V and 6 bases at J, with 6 bases between the two ends. CDR3 in DNA: TGTGCTAGTGGTTTTGACAGCGAGCAGTACGTC. It codes for CASGFDSEQYV.

This clonotype was seen a few times. The chain links TRBV28 to TRBJ1-2; no definite D call. Germline CDR1 MDHEN, CDR2 SYDVKM. The CDR3 covers 12 residues. V lost 5 bases to trimming and J lost 6 bases, with 10 bases between them. CDR3 amino acids: CASSAGSNGYTF. The CDR3 DNA sequence: TGTGCCAGCAGTGCCGGGTCCAATGGCTACACCTTC.

J is TRBJ1-6 and V is TRBV2, with D maybe TRBD1 (5 bases). The CDR3 has 15 residues. Trimming removed 3 bases from V and 0 bases from J, with 6 bases in between. CDR1 SNHLY and CDR2 FYNNEI come from the germline V gene. CDR3 in amino acids: CASSDGGSYNSPLHF. DNA for the CDR3: TGTGCCAGCAGTGATGGGGGCTCCTATAATTCACCCCTCCACTTT. Based on the CDR3 plus reference TRBV2 and TRBJ1-6, the full variable domain is EPEVTQTPSHQVTQMGQEVILRCVPISNHLYFYWYRQILGQKVEFLVSFYNNEISEKSEIFDDQFSVERPDGSNFTLKIRSTKLEDSAMYFCASSDGGSYNSPLHFGNGTRLTVT.

Ten or more counts support this clonotype. One end of the junction fails to match germline, which may point to a read error. The V gene is TRBV2, the J gene TRBJ1-2; no reliable D call. CDR3 length: 12 amino acids. Germline lookup yields CDR1 SNHLY and CDR2 FYNNEI. The CDR3: CASNEEPRSYTF. In nucleotides, the CDR3 is TGTGCCAGCAATGAAGAACCCCGTAGCTACACCTTC.

This clonotype was observed a few times. The rearrangement joins TRBV29-1 to TRBJ1-2; D might be TRBD1 (5 bases). Germline V gives CDR1 SQVTM, CDR2 ANQGSEA. V lost 3 bases, J lost 7 bases, and 12 bases lay in between. The CDR3 loop spans 12 amino acids. CDR3 nucleotides: TGCAGCGTTGATACGACAGTTGGTGGCTACACCTTC. Protein sequence: CSVDTTVGGYTF.

This clonotype came up many times. The chain uses TRBV7-9 and TRBJ2-5; D perhaps matches TRBD1 (5 bases). CDR1 and CDR2 (germline): SEHNR, FQNEAQ (reference sequence). V was cut by 5 bases and J by 3 bases, with 10 bases left in between. There are 13 residues in the CDR3. CDR3 DNA sequence: TGTGCCAGCAGCAAAGACAGAGAAGAGACCCAGTACTTC. Translated: CASSKDREETQYF. Complete variable domain (other parts from reference TRBV7-9 and TRBJ2-5): DTGVSQNPRHKITKRGQNVTFRCDPISEHNRLYWYRQTLGQGPEFLTYFQNEAQLEKSRLLSDRFSAERPKGSFSTLEIQRTEQGDSAMYLCASSKDREETQYFGPGTRLLVL.

This clonotype was counted at least ten times. The chain has TRBV29-1 and TRBJ1-1; a possible D gene is TRBD1 (6 bases). V dropped 3 bases and J dropped 8 bases, with 13 bases sitting between them. CDR1 is SQVTM and CDR2 is ANQGSEA in the germline V gene. The CDR3 is made up of 12 amino acids. CDR3 sequence reads: CSVEGRGAEAFF. The CDR3 DNA follows: TGCAGCGTTGAGGGCAGGGGAGCAGAAGCTTTCTTT.

This clonotype has a count of ten or more. V is TRBV2 and J is TRBJ1-1, with 7 bases aligning to TRBD1. CDR1 and CDR2 (germline): SNHLY, FYNNEI. The V segment lost 7 bases and the J segment 1 base; nucleotides outside the gene matches: 6. The CDR3 length is 14 residues. CDR3 protein: CASKPGQQNTEAFF. Here the CDR3 DNA reads TGTGCCAGCAAACCGGGACAGCAGAACACTGAAGCTTTCTTT. Full variable domain (rest looked up from reference TRBV2 and TRBJ1-1): EPEVTQTPSHQVTQMGQEVILRCVPISNHLYFYWYRQILGQKVEFLVSFYNNEISEKSEIFDDQFSVERPDGSNFTLKIRSTKLEDSAMYFCASKPGQQNTEAFFGQGTRLTVV.

In its sample, this clonotype was seen many times. The V and J genes are TRBV6-2 or TRBV6-3 and TRBJ1-5; the D gene is possibly TRBD1 (5 bases). Per the germline V gene, CDR1 is MNHEY and CDR2 is SVGEGT. There are 15 residues in the CDR3. The V gene lost 8 bases and the J gene lost 0 bases, with 14 bases spanning the gap. The CDR3 bases are TGTGCCAGCGCTGGGGCAGGCAGTAGCAATCAGCCCCAGCATTTT. Translated, it gives CASAGAGSSNQPQHF.

This clonotype has just a few counts. This may stem from a read error, because a much larger clone lies one nucleotide away. No conserved phenylalanine or tryptophan is present at the end of the CDR3, so a read error is the likely explanation. The chain joins TRBV7-8 to TRBJ2-5; 10 bases fit TRBD1. The CDR3 has 15 amino acids. V dropped 6 bases and J dropped 5; count of bases not matched to a gene: 9. CDR1 and CDR2 (germline): SGHVS, FQNEAQ. This chain's CDR3 is CASRWRTGGFETQYS. The CDR3 nucleotides read TGTGCCAGCAGGTGGAGGACAGGGGGTTTCGAGACCCAGTACTCC.

About this clonotype itself: A much larger clone differs from this one at a single base, so this may be a read error. The chain recombines TRBV2 with TRBJ1-2; 8 bases line up with TRBD1. The CDR3 is 14 residues long. Per germline, CDR1 SNHLY and CDR2 FYNNEI. CDR3 amino acids: CASRRTGPIDGCTF. The CDR3 DNA reads TGTGCCAGCAGGAGGACAGGGCCCATCGATGGCTGCACCTTC. The variable domain in full, completed from reference TRBV2 and TRBJ1-2, reads EPEVTQTPSHQVTQMGQEVILRCVPISNHLYFYWYRQILGQKVEFLVSFYNNEISEKSEIFDDQFSVERPDGSNFTLKIRSTKLEDSAMYFCASRRTGPIDGCTFGSGTRLTVV.

In this sample, this clonotype turned up a few times. V usage is TRBV6-4 and J usage is TRBJ1-1; maybe TRBD1 (5 bases). The CDR3 totals 13 residues. The V end lost 0 bases, the J end lost 4 bases, and 6 bases lay between the germline ends. Germline V gene lookup returns CDR1 MRHNA and CDR2 SNTAGT. The CDR3 region is CASSDSRGTEAFF. CDR3 nucleotides: TGTGCCAGCAGTGACTCAAGGGGCACTGAAGCTTTCTTT.

This clonotype was counted ten times or more. The chain is built from TRBV12-3 or TRBV12-4 and TRBJ2-1; TRBD1 matches at 8 bases. The junction had 4 bases not matched to a gene; V was cut back by 5 bases and J by 4 bases. This CDR3 spans 14 amino acids. CDR3 nucleotides: TGTGCCAGCAGTCCAGGACAGGGTTACAATGAGCAGTTCTTC. Encoded protein: CASSPGQGYNEQFF.

This clonotype was observed at least ten times. CDR3 sequence reads: CASSLSTSGGAETQYF. In nucleotides, the CDR3 is TGTGCCAGCAGCTTGTCGACTAGCGGGGGGGCCGAGACCCAGTACTTC. This sequence joins TRBV5-6 and TRBJ2-5; 14 bases map to TRBD2. CDR1 is SGHDT, CDR2 YYEEEE, per germline. Trimming removed 1 base from V and 5 bases from J; junction bases left unmatched: 4. The CDR3 has 16 residues.

This clonotype was observed many times. The chain joins TRBV11-1 to TRBJ1-1, with D possibly TRBD1 on 5 matching bases. Trimming removed 6 bases from V and 0 bases from J, with 17 bases in between. The CDR3 contains 16 residues. Germline assignment: CDR1 SGHAT and CDR2 FQDESV (reference sequence). CDR3 nucleotide sequence: TGTGCCAGCAGAGCTATAGGGGCTGGGATGAACACTGAAGCTTTCTTT. It encodes CASRAIGAGMNTEAFF.